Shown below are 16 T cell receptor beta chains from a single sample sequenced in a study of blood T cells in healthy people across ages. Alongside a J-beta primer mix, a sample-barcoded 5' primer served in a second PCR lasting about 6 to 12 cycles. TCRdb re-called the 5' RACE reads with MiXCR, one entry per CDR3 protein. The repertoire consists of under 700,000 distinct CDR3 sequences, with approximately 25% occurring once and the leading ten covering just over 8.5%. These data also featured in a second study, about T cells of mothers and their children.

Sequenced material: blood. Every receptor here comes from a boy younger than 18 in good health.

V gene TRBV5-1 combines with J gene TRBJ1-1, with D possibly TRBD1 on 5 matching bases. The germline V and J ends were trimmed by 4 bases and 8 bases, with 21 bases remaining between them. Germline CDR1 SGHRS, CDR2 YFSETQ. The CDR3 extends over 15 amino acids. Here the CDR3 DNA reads TGCGCCAGCAGCCCCATAATGACAGCTACTGCCGAAGCTTTCTTT. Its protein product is CASSPIMTATAEAFF.

The CDR3 DNA reads as TGTGCCAGCAGCTTAGATTCTAGGGCAGGGGCTTCACCCCTCCACTTT. This gives the protein CASSLDSRAGASPLHF. This sequence joins TRBV7-2 and TRBJ1-6; a weak D match, TRBD1 (6 bases). CDR1 SGHTA and CDR2 FQGNSA come from the germline V gene. This CDR3 has 16 amino acids. Trimming shortened V by 1 base and J by 9 bases, and 16 bases separated the two germline ends.

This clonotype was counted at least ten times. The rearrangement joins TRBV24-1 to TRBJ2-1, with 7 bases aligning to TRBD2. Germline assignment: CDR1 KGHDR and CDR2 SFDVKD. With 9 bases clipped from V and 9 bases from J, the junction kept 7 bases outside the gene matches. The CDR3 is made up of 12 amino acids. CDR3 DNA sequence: TGTGCCACCGGACTAGGGCTTAGTGAGCAGTTCTTC. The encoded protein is CATGLGLSEQFF.

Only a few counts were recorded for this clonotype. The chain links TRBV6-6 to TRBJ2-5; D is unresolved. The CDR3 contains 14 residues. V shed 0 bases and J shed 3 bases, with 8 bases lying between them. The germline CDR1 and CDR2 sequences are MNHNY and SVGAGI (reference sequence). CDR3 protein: CASSYSRSEETQYF. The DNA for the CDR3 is TGTGCCAGCAGTTACTCGAGGAGTGAAGAGACCCAGTACTTC.

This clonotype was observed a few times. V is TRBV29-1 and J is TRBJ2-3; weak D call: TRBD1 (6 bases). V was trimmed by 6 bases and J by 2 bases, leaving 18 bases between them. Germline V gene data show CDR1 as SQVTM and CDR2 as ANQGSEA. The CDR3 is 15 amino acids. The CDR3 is CSVKGFRGYTDTQYF. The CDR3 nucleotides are TGCAGCGTAAAGGGATTCAGGGGTTACACAGATACGCAGTATTTT.

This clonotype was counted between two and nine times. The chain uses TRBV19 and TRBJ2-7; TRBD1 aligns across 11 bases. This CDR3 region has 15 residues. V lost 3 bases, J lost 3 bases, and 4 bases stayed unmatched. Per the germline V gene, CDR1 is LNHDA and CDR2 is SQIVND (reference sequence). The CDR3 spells CASSIGTGGNYEQYF. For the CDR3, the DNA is TGTGCCAGTAGTATTGGGACAGGGGGGAACTACGAGCAGTACTTC.

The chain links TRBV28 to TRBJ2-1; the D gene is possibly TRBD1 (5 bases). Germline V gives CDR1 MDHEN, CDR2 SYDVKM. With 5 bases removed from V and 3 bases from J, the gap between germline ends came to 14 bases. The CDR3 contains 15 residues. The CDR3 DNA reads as TGTGCCAGCAGTCCGACAGCCCTGGGCTACAATGAGCAGTTCTTC. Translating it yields CASSPTALGYNEQFF.

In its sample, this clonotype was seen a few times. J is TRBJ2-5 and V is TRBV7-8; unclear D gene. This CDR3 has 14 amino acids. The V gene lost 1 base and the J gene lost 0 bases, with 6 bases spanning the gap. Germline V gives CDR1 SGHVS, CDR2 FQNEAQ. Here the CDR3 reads CASSLDLYQETQYF. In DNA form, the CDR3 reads TGTGCCAGCAGCTTAGACCTGTACCAAGAGACCCAGTACTTC.

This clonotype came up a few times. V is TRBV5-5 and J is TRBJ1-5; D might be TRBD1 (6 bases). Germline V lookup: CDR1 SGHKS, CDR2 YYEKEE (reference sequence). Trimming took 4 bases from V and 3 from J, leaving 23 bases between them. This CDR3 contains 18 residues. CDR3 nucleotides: TGTGCCAGCAGCGCCCGGCCTTGGACAGTAGATAACAATCAGCCCCAGCATTTT. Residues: CASSARPWTVDNNQPQHF. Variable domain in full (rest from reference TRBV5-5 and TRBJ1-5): DAGVTQSPTHLIKTRGQQVTLRCSPISGHKSVSWYQQVLGQGPQFIFQYYEKEERGRGNFPDRFSARQFPNYSSELNVNALLLGDSALYLCASSARPWTVDNNQPQHFGDGTRLSIL.

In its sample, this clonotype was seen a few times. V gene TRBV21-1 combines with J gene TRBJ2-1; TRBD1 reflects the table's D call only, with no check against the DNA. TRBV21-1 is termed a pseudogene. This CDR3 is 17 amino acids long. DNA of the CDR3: TGTGCCAGCAGCTCCTATATCGACCGGGGGTACTACAATGAGCAGTTCTTC. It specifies CASSSYIDRGYYNEQFF.

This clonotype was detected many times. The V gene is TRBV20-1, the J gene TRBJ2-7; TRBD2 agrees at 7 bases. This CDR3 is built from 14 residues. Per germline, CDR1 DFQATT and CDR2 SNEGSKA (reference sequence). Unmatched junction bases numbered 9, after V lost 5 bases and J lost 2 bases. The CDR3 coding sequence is TGCAGTGCTTTTACTATCGCGGGGGCCTACGAGCAGTACTTC. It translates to CSAFTIAGAYEQYF.

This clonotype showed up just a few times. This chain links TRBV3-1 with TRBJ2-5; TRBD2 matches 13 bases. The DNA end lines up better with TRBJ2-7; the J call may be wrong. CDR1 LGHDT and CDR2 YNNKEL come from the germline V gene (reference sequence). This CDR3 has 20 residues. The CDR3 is CASSLYRGHPRTSGSGEQYF. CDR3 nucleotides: TGTGCCAGCAGCTTGTACAGGGGGCATCCAAGGACTAGCGGGAGCGGCGAGCAGTACTTC.

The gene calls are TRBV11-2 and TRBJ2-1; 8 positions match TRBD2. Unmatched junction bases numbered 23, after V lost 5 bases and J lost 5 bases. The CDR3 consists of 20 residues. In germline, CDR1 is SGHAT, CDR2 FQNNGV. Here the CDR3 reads CASSRGILGTGRGANNEQFF. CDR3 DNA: TGTGCCAGCAGCCGAGGGATACTCGGGACGGGGCGGGGGGCAAACAATGAGCAGTTCTTC.

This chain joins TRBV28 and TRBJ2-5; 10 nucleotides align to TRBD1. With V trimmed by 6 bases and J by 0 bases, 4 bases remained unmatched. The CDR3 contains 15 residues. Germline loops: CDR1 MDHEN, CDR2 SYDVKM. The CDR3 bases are TGTGCCAGCAGCCCGGGACAGGGGTACCAAGAGACCCAGTACTTC. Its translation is CASSPGQGYQETQYF.

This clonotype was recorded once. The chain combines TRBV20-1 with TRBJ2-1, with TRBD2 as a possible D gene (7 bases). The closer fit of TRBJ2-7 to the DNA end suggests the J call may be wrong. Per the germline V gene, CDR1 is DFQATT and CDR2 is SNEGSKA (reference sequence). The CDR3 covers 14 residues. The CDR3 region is CSAPSRGAPDEQYF. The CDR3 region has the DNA TGCAGTGCCCCCTCACGGGGGGCCCCAGACGAGCAGTACTTC.

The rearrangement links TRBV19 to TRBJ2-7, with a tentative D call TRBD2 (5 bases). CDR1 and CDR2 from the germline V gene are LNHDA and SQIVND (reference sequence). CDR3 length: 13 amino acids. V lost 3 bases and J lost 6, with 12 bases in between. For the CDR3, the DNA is TGTGCCAGTAGTATTTCCCGGGGAAGCGAGCAGTACTTC. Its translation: CASSISRGSEQYF.